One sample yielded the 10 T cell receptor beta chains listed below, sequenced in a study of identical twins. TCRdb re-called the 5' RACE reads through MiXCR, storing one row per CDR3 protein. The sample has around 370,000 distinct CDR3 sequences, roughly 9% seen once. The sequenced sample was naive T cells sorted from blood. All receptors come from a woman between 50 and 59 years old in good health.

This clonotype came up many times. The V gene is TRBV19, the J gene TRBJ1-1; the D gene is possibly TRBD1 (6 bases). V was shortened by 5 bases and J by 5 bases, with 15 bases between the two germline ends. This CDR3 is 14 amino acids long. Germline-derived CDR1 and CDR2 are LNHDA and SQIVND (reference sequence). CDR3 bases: TGTGCCAGTAGTTACAGGGACTTAAGGACTGAAGCTTTCTTT. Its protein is CASSYRDLRTEAFF. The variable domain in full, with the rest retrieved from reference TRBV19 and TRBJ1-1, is DGGITQSPKYLFRKEGQNVTLSCEQNLNHDAMYWYRQDPGQGLRLIYYSQIVNDFQKGDIAEGYSVSREKKESFPLTVTSAQKNPTAFYLCASSYRDLRTEAFFGQGTRLTVV.

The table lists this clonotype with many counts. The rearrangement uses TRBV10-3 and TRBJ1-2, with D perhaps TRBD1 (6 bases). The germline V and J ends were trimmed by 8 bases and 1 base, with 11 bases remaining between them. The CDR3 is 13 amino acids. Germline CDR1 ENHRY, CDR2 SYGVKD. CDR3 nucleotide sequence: TGTGCCATCGGTCAGGGGATTAACTATGGCTACACCTTC. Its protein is CAIGQGINYGYTF.

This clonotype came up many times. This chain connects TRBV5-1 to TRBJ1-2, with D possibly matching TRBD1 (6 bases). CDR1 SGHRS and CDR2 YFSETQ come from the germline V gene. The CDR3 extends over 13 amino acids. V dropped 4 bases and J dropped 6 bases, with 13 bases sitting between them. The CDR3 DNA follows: TGCGCCAGCAGCCTTAGGACAGCCGATGGCTACACCTTC. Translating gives CASSLRTADGYTF.

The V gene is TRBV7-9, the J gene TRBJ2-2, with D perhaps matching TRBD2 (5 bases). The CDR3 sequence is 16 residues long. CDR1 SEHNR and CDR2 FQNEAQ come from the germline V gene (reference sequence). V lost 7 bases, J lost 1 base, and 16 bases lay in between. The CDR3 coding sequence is TGTGCCAGCATCCCCCGAACAGAGGGGAACACCGGGGAGCTGTTTTTT. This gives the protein CASIPRTEGNTGELFF.

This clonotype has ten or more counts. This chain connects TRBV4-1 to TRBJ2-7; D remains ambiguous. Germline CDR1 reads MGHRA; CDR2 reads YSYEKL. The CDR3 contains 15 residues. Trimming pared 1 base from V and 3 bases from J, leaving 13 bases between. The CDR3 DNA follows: TGCGCCAGCAGCCAAGTAGGGAATCAGAACTACGAGCAGTACGTC. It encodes CASSQVGNQNYEQYV.

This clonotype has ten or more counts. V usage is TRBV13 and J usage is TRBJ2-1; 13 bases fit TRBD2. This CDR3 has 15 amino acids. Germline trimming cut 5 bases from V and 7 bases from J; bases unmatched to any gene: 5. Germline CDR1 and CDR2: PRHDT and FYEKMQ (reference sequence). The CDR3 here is CASSRLAGGSNEQFF. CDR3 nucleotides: TGTGCCAGCAGCCGACTAGCGGGAGGATCAAATGAGCAGTTCTTC.

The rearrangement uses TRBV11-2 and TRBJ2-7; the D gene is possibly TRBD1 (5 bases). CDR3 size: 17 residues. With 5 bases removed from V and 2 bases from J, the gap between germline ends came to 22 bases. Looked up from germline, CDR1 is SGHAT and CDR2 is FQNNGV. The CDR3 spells CASSKPKVRALPYEQYV. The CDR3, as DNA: TGTGCCAGCAGCAAACCGAAGGTCAGGGCGCTTCCCTACGAGCAGTACGTC.

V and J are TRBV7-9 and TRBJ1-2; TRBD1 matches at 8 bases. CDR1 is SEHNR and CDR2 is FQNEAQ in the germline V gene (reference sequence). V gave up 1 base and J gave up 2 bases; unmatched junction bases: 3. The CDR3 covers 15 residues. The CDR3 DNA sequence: TGTGCCAGCAGCTTAGGGACAGGGTCCAACTATGGCTACACCTTC. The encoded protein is CASSLGTGSNYGYTF.

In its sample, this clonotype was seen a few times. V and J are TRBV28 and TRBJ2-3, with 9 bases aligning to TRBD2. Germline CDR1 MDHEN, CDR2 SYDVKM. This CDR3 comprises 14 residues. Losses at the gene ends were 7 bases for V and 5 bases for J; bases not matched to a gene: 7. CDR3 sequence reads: CASMPSGRRDTQYF. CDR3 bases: TGTGCCAGCATGCCCAGCGGGAGGAGAGATACGCAGTATTTT.

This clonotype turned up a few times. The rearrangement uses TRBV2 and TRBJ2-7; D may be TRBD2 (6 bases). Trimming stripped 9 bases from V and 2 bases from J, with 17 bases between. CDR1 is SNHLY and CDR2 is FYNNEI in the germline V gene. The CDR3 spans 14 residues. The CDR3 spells CARNRRAEAYEQYF. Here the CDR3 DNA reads TGTGCCAGAAACAGGAGGGCCGAGGCCTACGAGCAGTACTTC.